The 23 T cell receptor beta chains below were found in one sample sequenced in a study of cytomegalovirus exposure and HLA in healthy donors. Amplification used 60 Vbeta primers and 13 Jbeta primers. Data came from immunoSEQ multiplex PCR; TCRdb stores just in-frame clones and leaves some out. Of around 130,000 clones listed, 65% to 90% were seen once; the top ten hold 2% to 2.5%. Sequences were obtained from PBMCs. The receptors were sampled from a man aged 25 to 45 in good health and CMV-seronegative.

Regarding this clone: The junction departs from the called germline gene at one end, perhaps through a read error. V gene TRBV7-9 combines with J gene TRBJ2-5; the D gene is possibly TRBD1 (5 bases). The CDR3 has 13 amino acids. Germline assignment: CDR1 SEHNR and CDR2 FQNEAQ (reference sequence). The DNA for the CDR3 is TGTTCCAGCAGTTTTGACAGACAAGAGACCCAGTACTTC. The encoded protein is CSSSFDRQETQYF.

J is TRBJ2-3 and V is TRBV11-2; 9 bases match TRBD2. The germline V gene encodes CDR1 SGHAT and CDR2 FQNNGV. Losses at the gene ends were 5 bases for V and 6 bases for J; bases not matched to a gene: 18. The length of the CDR3 is 18 residues. CDR3 protein: CASSHGRGRGGARDTQYF. The CDR3 coding sequence is TGTGCCAGCAGCCACGGCCGCGGACGCGGGGGGGCCCGTGATACGCAGTATTTT. The full variable domain, rest sourced from reference TRBV11-2 and TRBJ2-3, is EAGVAQSPRYKIIEKRQSVAFWCNPISGHATLYWYQQILGQGPKLLIQFQNNGVVDDSQLPKDRFSAERLKGVDSTLKIQPAKLEDSAVYLCASSHGRGRGGARDTQYFGPGTRLTVL.

The V call is TRBV5-5, the J call TRBJ1-2; 9 bases are a match to TRBD1. The germline V gene has CDR1 SGHKS and CDR2 YYEKEE (reference sequence). The CDR3 runs to 18 residues. The V segment lost 4 bases and the J segment 5 bases; nucleotides outside the gene matches: 18. The DNA for the CDR3 is TGTGCCAGCAGCCGACTGCTCCGGGACAGGGTCATACCATATGGCTACACCTTC. Translated, it gives CASSRLLRDRVIPYGYTF. The variable domain in full, with the rest retrieved from reference TRBV5-5 and TRBJ1-2, is DAGVTQSPTHLIKTRGQQVTLRCSPISGHKSVSWYQQVLGQGPQFIFQYYEKEERGRGNFPDRFSARQFPNYSSELNVNALLLGDSALYLCASSRLLRDRVIPYGYTFGSGTRLTVV.

This clone was picked up a small number of times. The CDR3 DNA follows: TGTGCCAGCACAGATGGGCCCGATGGCTACACCTTC. It translates to CASTDGPDGYTF. This chain uses TRBV2 with TRBJ1-2; D unresolved. The CDR3 runs to 12 residues. Germline V CDR1 and CDR2: SNHLY, FYNNEI. Trimming left V 7 bases short and J 6 bases short, with 12 bases between.

The J gene is TRBJ2-2, the V gene TRBV2; tentatively, D is TRBD2 (6 bases). CDR3 size: 14 residues. V lost 4 bases to trimming and J lost 5 bases, with 11 bases between them. Per germline, CDR1 SNHLY and CDR2 FYNNEI. The CDR3 region is CASSVQGGTGELFF. The DNA for the CDR3 is TGTGCCAGCAGTGTCCAGGGAGGAACCGGGGAGCTGTTTTTT.

The V gene is TRBV19, the J gene TRBJ1-5, with no clear D. The CDR3 spans 14 residues. V shed 6 bases and J shed 2 bases, with 11 bases lying between them. Looked up from germline, CDR1 is LNHDA and CDR2 is SQIVND (reference sequence). The CDR3 region has the DNA TGTGCCAGTAGCGAAGGACTGGGCAATCAGCCCCAGCATTTT. Protein product: CASSEGLGNQPQHF.

This clone has only one observation. The chain carries TRBV15 and TRBJ2-1, with TRBD2 as a possible D gene (5 bases). Trimming took 9 bases from V and 0 from J, leaving 15 bases between them. There are 15 residues in the CDR3. Per the germline V gene, CDR1 is LNHNV and CDR2 is YYDKDF (reference sequence). The CDR3 sequence is CATGGQVGSYNEQFF. CDR3 DNA sequence: TGTGCCACAGGAGGTCAGGTTGGCTCCTACAATGAGCAGTTCTTC.

This clone has more than one count but fewer than ten. V gene TRBV19 combines with J gene TRBJ1-6; 9 bases are a match to TRBD1. Germline-derived CDR1 and CDR2 are LNHDA and SQIVND (reference sequence). The CDR3 loop spans 15 amino acids. Trimming took 0 bases from V and 10 from J; bases not matched to a gene: 4. The CDR3 coding sequence is TGTGCCAGTAGTATAGAGGGGACAGGGCGATCACCCCTCCACTTT. Translation: CASSIEGTGRSPLHF.

The V gene is TRBV25-1, the J gene TRBJ1-5, with TRBD1 as a possible D gene (5 bases). Germline CDR1 reads MGHDK; CDR2 reads SYGVNS. V was clipped by 5 bases and J by 1 base, with 15 bases between them. The CDR3 is made up of 16 amino acids. The CDR3 here is CASSPGGGTSNQPQHF. DNA of the CDR3: TGTGCCAGCAGTCCCGGGGGGGGTACGAGCAATCAGCCCCAGCATTTT.

The chain carries TRBV21-1 and TRBJ1-5; TRBD1 is the table's D call, not checked against the DNA. TRBV21-1 is designated a pseudogene. The length of the CDR3 is 13 residues. CDR3 DNA sequence: TGTGCCGCAACCTTTCGACACGCTGAGACCGATCATTTT. The encoded protein is CAATFRHAETDHF.

This sequence joins TRBV27 and TRBJ2-7; 13 bases fit TRBD2. The V gene's germline CDR1 is MNHEY and CDR2 SMNVEV (reference sequence). CDR3 length: 17 amino acids. Unmatched junction bases numbered 3, after V lost 0 bases and J lost 1 base. CDR3 nucleotides: TGTGCCAGCAGTTTATCGGGGGGACTAGCGGGGTCCTACGAGCAGTACTTC. Its protein is CASSLSGGLAGSYEQYF.

This clone was seen a few times. V and J are TRBV4-2 and TRBJ2-3, with 13 bases matching TRBD2. V lost 2 bases to trimming and J lost 4 bases; unmatched junction nucleotides: 0. The CDR3 is 15 residues long. Per germline, CDR1 LGHNA and CDR2 YNFKEQ. Here the CDR3 DNA reads TGTGCCAGCAGCCAAACTAGCGGGGGGGCAGATACGCAGTATTTT. Its translation is CASSQTSGGADTQYF.

The chain has TRBV14 and TRBJ2-1, with 7 bases aligning to TRBD1. Germline loops: CDR1 SGHDN, CDR2 FVKESK. The CDR3 extends over 15 amino acids. V shed 4 bases, J shed 2 bases, and the junction held 5 bases outside the gene matches. The CDR3 DNA sequence: TGTGCCAGCAGCCTAACAGGGGTCCCCTACAATGAGCAGTTCTTC. The encoded protein is CASSLTGVPYNEQFF.

This rearrangement joins TRBV7-6 to TRBJ2-1; the D is unclear. The CDR3 has 14 amino acids. The germline gives CDR1 SGHVS, CDR2 FNYEAQ. Between the trimmed V and J ends, which lost 0 bases and 8 bases, there was a span of 11 bases. Written as DNA, the CDR3 is TGTGCCAGCAGCTTAGCAGGCCCCAGCGATGAGCAGTTCTTC. Translation gives CASSLAGPSDEQFF.

The chain carries TRBV5-1 and TRBJ2-5, with D perhaps matching TRBD1 (5 bases). The CDR3 is 15 residues long. Germline values: CDR1 SGHRS, CDR2 YFSETQ. Trimming shortened V by 3 bases and J by 1 base, and 13 bases separated the two germline ends. CDR3 sequence (DNA): TGCGCCAGCAGCTCGGCGCAGGGCCTCCAAGAGACCCAGTACTTC. It translates to CASSSAQGLQETQYF. The complete variable domain, with remaining parts taken from reference TRBV5-1 and TRBJ2-5, reads KAGVTQTPRYLIKTRGQQVTLSCSPISGHRSVSWYQQTPGQGLQFLFEYFSETQRNKGNFPGRFSGRQFSNSRSEMNVSTLELGDSALYLCASSSAQGLQETQYFGPGTRLLVL.

This sequence joins TRBV7-2 and TRBJ2-7; TRBD2 matches 10 bases. V gave up 5 bases and J gave up 0 bases; unmatched junction bases: 7. CDR1 is SGHTA and CDR2 is FQGNSA in the germline V gene. The CDR3 spans 16 residues. CDR3: CASSPGLARSSYEQYF. Written as DNA, the CDR3 is TGTGCCAGCAGCCCGGGACTAGCGAGGAGCTCCTACGAGCAGTACTTC.

V and J are TRBV21-1 and TRBJ2-1; the D call of TRBD2 is as the table states it, not checked on the DNA. TRBV21-1 is listed as a pseudogene. CDR3 size: 15 residues. This CDR3 is CASPGGATPYNEQFF. CDR3 DNA sequence: TGTGCCAGCCCCGGGGGGGCGACCCCCTACAATGAGCAGTTCTTC.

The V and J genes are TRBV28 and TRBJ2-2; D gene uncertain. CDR1 and CDR2 from the germline V gene are MDHEN and SYDVKM. Trimming removed 2 bases from V and 1 base from J, with 2 bases in between. This CDR3 comprises 13 residues. The CDR3 bases are TGTGCCAGCAGTTTACGGAACACCGGGGAGCTGTTTTTT. Its translation is CASSLRNTGELFF.

The V and J genes are TRBV30 and TRBJ1-2; D is possibly TRBD1 (6 bases). In germline, CDR1 is GTSNPN, CDR2 SVGIG (reference sequence). The CDR3 runs 14 residues. The V gene lost 0 bases and the J gene lost 1 base, with 9 bases spanning the gap. Written as DNA, the CDR3 is TGTGCCTGGAGTGTACAAGGGGGTAACTATGGCTACACCTTC. Protein product: CAWSVQGGNYGYTF.

The chain links TRBV27 to TRBJ1-1; unclear D gene. V lost 6 bases and J lost 1, with 15 bases in between. This CDR3 has 15 residues. Germline values: CDR1 MNHEY, CDR2 SMNVEV (reference sequence). The CDR3 coding sequence is TGTGCCAGCAGCCGGCGGGGTTCTGAGAACACTGAAGCTTTCTTT. Amino acids: CASSRRGSENTEAFF.

The rearrangement links TRBV6-1 to TRBJ2-4, with 8 bases lining up with TRBD1. The V gene's germline CDR1 is MNHNS and CDR2 SASEGT. Trimming took 6 bases from V and 3 from J; bases not matched to a gene: 4. There are 14 residues in the CDR3. The CDR3 reads CASRDRVGKNIQYF. CDR3 nucleotides: TGTGCCAGCAGGGACAGGGTTGGCAAAAACATTCAGTACTTC.

Regarding this clone: One end of the junction varies from germline; a read error may be responsible. The gene calls are TRBV30 and TRBJ1-1, with D possibly matching TRBD1 (5 bases). Germline V lookup: CDR1 GTSNPN, CDR2 SVGIG (reference sequence). The length of the CDR3 is 17 residues. The CDR3 DNA sequence: TGTGCCTGGAGAGTACCCGGGTTCGGGGGAATGAACACTGAAGCTCTCTTT. Protein: CAWRVPGFGGMNTEALF.

The chain recombines TRBV18 with TRBJ2-7; a weak D match, TRBD2 (6 bases). Germline assignment: CDR1 KGHSH and CDR2 LQKENI. V was cut by 8 bases and J by 4 bases, with 21 bases left in between. This CDR3 is 15 amino acids long. CDR3 DNA: TGTGCCAGCCAAACTTCTGGAGGGCCCCAATACGAGCAGTACTTC. Translation gives CASQTSGGPQYEQYF. The variable domain in full, with the rest retrieved from reference TRBV18 and TRBJ2-7, is NAGVMQNPRHLVRRRGQEARLRCSPMKGHSHVYWYRQLPEEGLKFMVYLQKENIIDESGMPKERFSAEFPKEGPSILRIQQVVRGDSAAYFCASQTSGGPQYEQYFGPGTRLTVT.